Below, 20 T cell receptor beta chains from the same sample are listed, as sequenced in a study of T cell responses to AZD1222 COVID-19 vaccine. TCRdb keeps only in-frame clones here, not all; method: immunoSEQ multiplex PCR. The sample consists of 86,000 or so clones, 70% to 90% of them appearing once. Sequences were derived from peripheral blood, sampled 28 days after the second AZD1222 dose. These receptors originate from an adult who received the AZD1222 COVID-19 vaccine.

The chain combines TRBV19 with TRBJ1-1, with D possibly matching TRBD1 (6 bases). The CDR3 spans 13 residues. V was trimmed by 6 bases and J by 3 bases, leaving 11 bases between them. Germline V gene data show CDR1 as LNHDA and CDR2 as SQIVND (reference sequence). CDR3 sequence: CASSDRTYTEAFF. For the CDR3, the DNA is TGTGCCAGTAGCGACAGGACCTACACTGAAGCTTTCTTT. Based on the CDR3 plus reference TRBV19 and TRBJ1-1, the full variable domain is DGGITQSPKYLFRKEGQNVTLSCEQNLNHDAMYWYRQDPGQGLRLIYYSQIVNDFQKGDIAEGYSVSREKKESFPLTVTSAQKNPTAFYLCASSDRTYTEAFFGQGTRLTVV.

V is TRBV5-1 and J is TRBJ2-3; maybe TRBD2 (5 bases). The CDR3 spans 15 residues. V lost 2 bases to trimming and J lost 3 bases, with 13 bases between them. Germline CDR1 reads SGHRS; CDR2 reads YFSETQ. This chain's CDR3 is CASSFAGPRTDTQYF. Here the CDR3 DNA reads TGCGCCAGCAGCTTCGCGGGCCCGCGTACAGATACGCAGTATTTT. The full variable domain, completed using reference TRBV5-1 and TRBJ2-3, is KAGVTQTPRYLIKTRGQQVTLSCSPISGHRSVSWYQQTPGQGLQFLFEYFSETQRNKGNFPGRFSGRQFSNSRSEMNVSTLELGDSALYLCASSFAGPRTDTQYFGPGTRLTVL.

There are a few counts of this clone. The CDR3 coding sequence is TGTGCCAGCAGTCGCAGGAGGGCGGATACAGATACGCAGTATTTT. It is translated as CASSRRRADTDTQYF. V and J are TRBV7-3 and TRBJ2-3, with D possibly TRBD2 on 6 matching bases. V lost 6 bases and J lost 3, with 16 bases in between. The CDR3 is 15 residues long. Germline V gene lookup returns CDR1 SGHTA and CDR2 FQGTGA.

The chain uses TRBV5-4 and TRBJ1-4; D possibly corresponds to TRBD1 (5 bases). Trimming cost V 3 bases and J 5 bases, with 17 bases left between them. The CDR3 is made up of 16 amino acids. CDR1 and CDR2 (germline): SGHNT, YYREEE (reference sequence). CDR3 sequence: CASSSKGGGANEKLFF. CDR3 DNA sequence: TGTGCCAGCAGCTCCAAAGGTGGAGGGGCAAATGAAAAACTGTTTTTT.

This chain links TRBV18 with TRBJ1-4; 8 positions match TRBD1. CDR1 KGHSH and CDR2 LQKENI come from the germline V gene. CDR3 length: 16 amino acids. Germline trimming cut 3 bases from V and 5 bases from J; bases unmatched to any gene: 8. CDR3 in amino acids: CASSPRSGTGNEKLFF. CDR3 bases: TGTGCCAGCTCACCCCGGTCCGGGACAGGCAATGAAAAACTGTTTTTT.

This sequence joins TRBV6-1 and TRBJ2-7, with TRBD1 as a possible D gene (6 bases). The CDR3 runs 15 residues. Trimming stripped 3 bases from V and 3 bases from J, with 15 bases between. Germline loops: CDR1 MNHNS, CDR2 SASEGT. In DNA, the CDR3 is TGTGCCAGCAGTGAGGCCCCGGGACATCTCTACGAGCAGTACTTC. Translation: CASSEAPGHLYEQYF.

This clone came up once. The CDR3 protein is CSAPQTTPEYF. The CDR3 coding sequence is TGCAGTGCTCCTCAAACAACCCCGGAGTACTTC. The V and J genes are TRBV20-1 and TRBJ2-7, with unresolved D. V lost 5 bases and J lost 11, with 16 bases in between. The length of the CDR3 is 11 residues. The germline gives CDR1 DFQATT, CDR2 SNEGSKA (reference sequence).

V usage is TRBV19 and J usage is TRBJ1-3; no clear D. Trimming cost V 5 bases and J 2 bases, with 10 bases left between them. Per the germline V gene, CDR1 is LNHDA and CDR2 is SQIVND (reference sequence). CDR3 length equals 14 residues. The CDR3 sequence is CASSPPMAGNTIYF. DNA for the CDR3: TGTGCCAGTAGTCCCCCGATGGCTGGAAACACCATATATTTT.

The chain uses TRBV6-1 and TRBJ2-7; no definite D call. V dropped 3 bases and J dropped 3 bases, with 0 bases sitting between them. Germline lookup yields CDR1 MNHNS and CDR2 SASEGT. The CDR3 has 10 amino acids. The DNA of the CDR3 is TGTGCCAGCAGTGACTACGAGCAGTACTTC. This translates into CASSDYEQYF.

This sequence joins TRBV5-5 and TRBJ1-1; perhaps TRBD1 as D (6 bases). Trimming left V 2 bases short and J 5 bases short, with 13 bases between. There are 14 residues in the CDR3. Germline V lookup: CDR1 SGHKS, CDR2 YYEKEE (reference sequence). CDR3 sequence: CASSFSGANTEAFF. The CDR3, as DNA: TGTGCCAGCAGCTTTTCAGGGGCGAATACTGAAGCTTTCTTT.

DNA of the CDR3: TGTGCCAGCTCAGCTAGCGGGGTAGCAGATACGCAGTATTTT. Protein sequence: CASSASGVADTQYF. The genes are TRBV9 and TRBJ2-3; 9 bases fit TRBD2. Germline-derived CDR1 and CDR2 are SGDLS and YYNGEE. This CDR3 has 14 amino acids. J gave up 4 bases and V 7 bases, and 7 bases lay outside the gene matches.

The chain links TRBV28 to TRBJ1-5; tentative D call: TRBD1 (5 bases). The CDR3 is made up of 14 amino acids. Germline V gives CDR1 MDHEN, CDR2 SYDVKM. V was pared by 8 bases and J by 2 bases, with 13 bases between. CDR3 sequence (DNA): TGTGCCAGCCAGGGACCCAGGGGCAATCAGCCCCAGCATTTT. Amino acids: CASQGPRGNQPQHF. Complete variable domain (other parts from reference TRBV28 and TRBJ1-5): DVKVTQSSRYLVKRTGEKVFLECVQDMDHENMFWYRQDPGLGLRLIYFSYDVKMKEKGDIPEGYSVSREKKERFSLILESASTNQTSMYLCASQGPRGNQPQHFGDGTRLSIL.

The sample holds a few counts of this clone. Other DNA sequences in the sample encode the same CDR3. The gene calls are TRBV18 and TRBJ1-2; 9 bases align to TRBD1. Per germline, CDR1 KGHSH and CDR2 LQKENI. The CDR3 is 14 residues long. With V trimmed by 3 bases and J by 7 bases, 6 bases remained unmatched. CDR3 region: CASSPPGTGFGYTF. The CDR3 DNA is TGTGCCAGCTCACCCCCCGGGACAGGGTTTGGCTACACCTTC.

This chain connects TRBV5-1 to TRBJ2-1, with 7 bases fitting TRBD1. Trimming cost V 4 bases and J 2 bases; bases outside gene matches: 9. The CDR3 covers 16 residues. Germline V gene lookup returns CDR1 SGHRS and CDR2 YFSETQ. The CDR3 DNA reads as TGCGCCAGCAGCAGGACCGGGACAGCAACCTACAATGAGCAGTTCTTC. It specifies CASSRTGTATYNEQFF.

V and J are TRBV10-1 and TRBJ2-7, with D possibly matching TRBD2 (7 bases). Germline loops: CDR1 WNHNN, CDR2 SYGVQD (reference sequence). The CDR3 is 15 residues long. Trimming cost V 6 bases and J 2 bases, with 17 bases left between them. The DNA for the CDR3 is TGCGCCAGCAGCGCCCGGGGGGCTGGGACCTACGAGCAGTACTTC. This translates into CASSARGAGTYEQYF.

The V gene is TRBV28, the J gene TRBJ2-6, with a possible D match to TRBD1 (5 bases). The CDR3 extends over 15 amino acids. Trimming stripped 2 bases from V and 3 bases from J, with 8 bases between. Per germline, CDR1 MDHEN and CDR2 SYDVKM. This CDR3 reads CASSLAGNGANVLTF. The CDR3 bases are TGTGCCAGCAGTTTAGCAGGGAATGGGGCCAACGTCCTGACTTTC.

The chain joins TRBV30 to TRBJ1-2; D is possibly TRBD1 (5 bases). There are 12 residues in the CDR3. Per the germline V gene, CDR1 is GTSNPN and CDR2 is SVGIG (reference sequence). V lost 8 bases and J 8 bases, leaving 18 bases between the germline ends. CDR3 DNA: TGTGCCAGTGAATGGGGGTTTGGAGGCTACACCTTC. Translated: CASEWGFGGYTF.

CDR3 coding DNA: TGTGCCAGCAGCTTAGGTCTCTTAGGATCACCCCTCCACTTT. It translates to CASSLGLLGSPLHF. The chain joins TRBV7-8 to TRBJ1-6; unclear D gene. Between the trimmed V and J ends, which lost 1 base and 10 bases, there was a span of 11 bases. Germline CDR1 and CDR2: SGHVS and FQNEAQ. The CDR3 is 14 residues long.

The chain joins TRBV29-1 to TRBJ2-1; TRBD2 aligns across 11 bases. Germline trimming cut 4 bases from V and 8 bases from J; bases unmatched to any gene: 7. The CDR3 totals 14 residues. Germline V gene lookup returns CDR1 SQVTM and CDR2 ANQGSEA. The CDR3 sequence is CSVGGLAERHEQFF. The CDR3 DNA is TGCAGCGTTGGGGGACTAGCGGAGCGTCATGAGCAGTTCTTC.

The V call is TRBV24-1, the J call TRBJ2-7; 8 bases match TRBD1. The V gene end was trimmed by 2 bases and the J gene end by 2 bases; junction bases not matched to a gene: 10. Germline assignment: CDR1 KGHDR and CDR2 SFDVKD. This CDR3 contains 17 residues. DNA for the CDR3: TGTGCCACCAGTGATTGTAAGCTCAGGGGGCCCACCTACGAGCAGTACTTC. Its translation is CATSDCKLRGPTYEQYF.